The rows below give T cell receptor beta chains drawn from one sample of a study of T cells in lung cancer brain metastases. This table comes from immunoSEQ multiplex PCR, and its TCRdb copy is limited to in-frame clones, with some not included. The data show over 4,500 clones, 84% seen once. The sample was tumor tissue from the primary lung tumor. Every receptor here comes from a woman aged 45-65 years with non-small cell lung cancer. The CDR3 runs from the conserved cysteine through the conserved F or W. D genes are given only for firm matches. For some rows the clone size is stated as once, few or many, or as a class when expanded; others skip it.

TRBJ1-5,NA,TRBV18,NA,TGTGCCAGCTCACCGGGTGGGAGCAATCAGCCCCAGCATTTT,CASSPGGSNQPQHF
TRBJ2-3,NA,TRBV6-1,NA,TGTGCCAGCAGTGAAGCGCTCGGGCAGGGCGGATCAGATACGCAGTATTTT,CASSEALGQGGSDTQYF
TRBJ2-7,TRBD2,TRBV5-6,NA,TGTGCCAGCAGCTTAATCCCGCTAGCGGGAGGCCACGAGCAGTACTTC,CASSLIPLAGGHEQYF
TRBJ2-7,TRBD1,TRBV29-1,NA,TGCAGCGTAACCTATACTGGGACAGGCTCCTACGAGCAGTACTTC,CSVTYTGTGSYEQYF
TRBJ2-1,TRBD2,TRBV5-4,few,TGTGCCAGCAGCTTGAGCGGGGGTACAACCTACAATGAGCAGTTCTTC,CASSLSGGTTYNEQFF
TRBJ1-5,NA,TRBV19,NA,TGTGCCAGCCTCCGGGACAACCGGAGCAATCAGCCCCAGCATTTT,CASLRDNRSNQPQHF
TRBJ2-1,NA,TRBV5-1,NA,TGCGCCAGCAGCTTGGAGGCCTCTACAATTTACAATGAGCAGTTCTTC,CASSLEASTIYNEQFF
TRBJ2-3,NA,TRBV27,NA,TGTGCCAGCAGTTTAATAGGTTTTGGGACAGATACGCAGTATTTT,CASSLIGFGTDTQYF
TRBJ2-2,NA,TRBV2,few,TGTGCCAGCCTCGCAGCAACAGAGAACACCGGGGAGCTGTTTTTT,CASLAATENTGELFF
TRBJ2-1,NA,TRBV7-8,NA,TGTGCCAGCAGCCATACTAGCTCCGGTGAGCAGTTCTTC,CASSHTSSGEQFF
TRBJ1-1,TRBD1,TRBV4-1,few,TGCGCCAGCACCTTGGACAGGGGGAACACTGAAGCTTTCTTT,CASTLDRGNTEAFF
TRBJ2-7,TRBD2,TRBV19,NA,TGTGCCAGTAGTAAGAATAGCGGGAGGGCCACCTACGAGCAGTACTTC,CASSKNSGRATYEQYF
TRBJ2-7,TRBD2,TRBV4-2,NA,TGTGCCAGCAGCCAAGAGGGAGGGACTAGCGGACTGGGCGGGCAGTACTTC,CASSQEGGTSGLGGQYF
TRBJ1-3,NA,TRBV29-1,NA,TGCAGCGTAAGTGTTGCCTCTGGAAACACCATATATTTT,CSVSVASGNTIYF
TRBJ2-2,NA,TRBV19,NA,TGTGCCAGTAGGGACAGAACGAACACTGGGGAGCTGTTTTTT,CASRDRTNTGELFF
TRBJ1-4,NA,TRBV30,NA,TGTGCGGGCGTGAGACAGTCTAATGAAAAACTGTTTTTT,CAGVRQSNEKLFF
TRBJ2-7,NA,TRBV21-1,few,TGTGCCAGCCCAAAGTCCTACGAGCAGTACTTC,CASPKSYEQYF
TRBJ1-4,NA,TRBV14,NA,TGTGCCAGCAGCCGCCGGGATTTTCGGACGTTAAATGAAAAACTGTTTTTT,CASSRRDFRTLNEKLFF
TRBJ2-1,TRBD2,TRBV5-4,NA,TGTGCCAGCACTTCAGCGGGGGGGCCGAACAATGAGCAGTTCTTC,CASTSAGGPNNEQFF
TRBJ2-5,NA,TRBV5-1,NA,TGCGCCAGCTCGAACAGGGTGGCGGAGACCCAGTACTTC,CASSNRVAETQYF
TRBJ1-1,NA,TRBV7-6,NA,TGTGCCAGCAGCTCACAAAGGGGACATATGAACACTGAAGCTTTCTTT,CASSSQRGHMNTEAFF
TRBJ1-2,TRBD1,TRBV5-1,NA,TGCGCCAGCAGCTTGGAACAGGGGCAAAGGGGCTACACCTTC,CASSLEQGQRGYTF
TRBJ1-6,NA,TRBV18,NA,TGTGCCAGCTCACCAACCGGGATCAATTCACCCCTCCACTTT,CASSPTGINSPLHF
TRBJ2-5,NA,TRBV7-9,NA,TGTGCCAGCAGCATTCCCAGTGAGGGGCGGAGGGAGACCCAGTACTTC,CASSIPSEGRRETQYF
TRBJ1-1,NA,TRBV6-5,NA,TGTGCCAGCAGTTACTCGATCAATACTTTCTTT,CASSYSINTFF
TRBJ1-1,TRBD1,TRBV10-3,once,TGTGCCATCTGGGACAGGGGGTTTAGCACTGAAGCTTTCTTT,CAIWDRGFSTEAFF
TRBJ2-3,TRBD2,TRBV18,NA,TGTGCCAGCTCACCTCCTAGCGGGGGGCTCACAGATACGCAGTATTTT,CASSPPSGGLTDTQYF
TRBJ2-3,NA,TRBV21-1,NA,TGTGCCAGCAGCCCCCCCGGGGAGCCGCAGTATTTT,CASSPPGEPQYF
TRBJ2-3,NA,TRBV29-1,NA,TGCAGCGTTGATACAGATACGCAGTATTTT,CSVDTDTQYF
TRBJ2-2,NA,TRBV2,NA,TGTGCCAGCAGTGATTTTGCGACCGGGGAGCTGTTTTTT,CASSDFATGELFF
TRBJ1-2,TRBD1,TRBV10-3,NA,TGTGCCATCGCGGACAGGGGGGAGTCCGGCTACACCTTC,CAIADRGESGYTF
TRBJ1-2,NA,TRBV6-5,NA,TGTGCCAGCAGTACCCGAGCCGGCTACACCTTC,CASSTRAGYTF
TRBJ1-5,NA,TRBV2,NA,TGTGCCAGCCAAGCCGGATTCAATCAGCCCCAGCATTTT,CASQAGFNQPQHF
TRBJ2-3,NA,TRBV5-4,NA,TGTGCCAGCAGCAAATCCACAGATACGCAGTATTTT,CASSKSTDTQYF
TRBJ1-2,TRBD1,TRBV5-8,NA,TGTGCCAGCAGCTGGGCGACAGGGGGCCTCTATGGCTACACCTTC,CASSWATGGLYGYTF
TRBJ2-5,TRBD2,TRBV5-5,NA,TGTGCCAGCAGCTTGGCCCGGACTAGCGGGAGGGCCCAAGAGACCCAGTACTTC,CASSLARTSGRAQETQYF
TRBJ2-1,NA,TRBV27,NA,TGTGCCAGCAGCTGGACCGGCGGGCTAGCCTTCTTC,CASSWTGGLAFF
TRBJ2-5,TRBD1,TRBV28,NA,TGTGCCAGCACCCGACCTGGGACAGGGGAAGAGACCCAGTACTTC,CASTRPGTGEETQYF
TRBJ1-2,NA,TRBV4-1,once,TGCGCCAGCAGCCAAGAATCCACGTACTTAATCTATGGCTACACCTTC,CASSQESTYLIYGYTF
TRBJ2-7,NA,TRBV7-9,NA,TGTGCCAGCAGTAATAGCCGAGGGGGAAACTACGAGCAGTACTTC,CASSNSRGGNYEQYF
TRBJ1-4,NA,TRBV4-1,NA,TGCGCCAGCAGCCAAGTGAGTCAAGACCTTCAAATTTTT,CASSQVSQDLQIF
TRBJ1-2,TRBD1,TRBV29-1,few,TGCAGCGTTGAAGTTGGGACAGGGATCTACACCTTC,CSVEVGTGIYTF
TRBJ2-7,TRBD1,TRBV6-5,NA,TGTGCCAGCAGAAGACAGGGAATAGCCTACGAGCAGTACTTC,CASRRQGIAYEQYF
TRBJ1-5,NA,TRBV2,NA,TGTGCCAGCAGCGGCAACAACCTCAATCAGCCCCAGCATTTT,CASSGNNLNQPQHF
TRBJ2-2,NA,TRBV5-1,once,TGCGCCAGCAACTTGTTTCAGTCCACCGAGGAGCTGTTTTTT,CASNLFQSTEELFF
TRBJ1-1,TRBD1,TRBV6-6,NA,TGTGCCAACAGTACCCCACAGGGGGCTAAAACTGAAGCTTTCTTT,CANSTPQGAKTEAFF
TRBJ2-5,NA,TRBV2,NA,TGTGCCAGCAGTGAAACGGGGAGAGAGACCCAGTACTTC,CASSETGRETQYF
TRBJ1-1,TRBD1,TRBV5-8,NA,TGTGCCAGCAGCCCGCGGGGGCGACAGGGGAACACTGAAGCTTTCTTT,CASSPRGRQGNTEAFF
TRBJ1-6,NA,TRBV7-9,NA,TGTGCCAGCAGGGGTACGGAGCGAGGGGTCTTAGGTTCACCCCTCCACTTT,CASRGTERGVLGSPLHF
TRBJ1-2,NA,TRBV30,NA,TGTGCCTGGGCGGGCAGGGACTATGGCTACACCTTC,CAWAGRDYGYTF
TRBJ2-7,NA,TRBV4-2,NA,TGTGCCAGCAGCCAAGAAGTTCACAGCTCCTACGAGCAGTACTTC,CASSQEVHSSYEQYF
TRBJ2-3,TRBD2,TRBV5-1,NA,TGCGCCAGCAGCTTACTAGCGGGTTCACCAGATACGCAGTATTTT,CASSLLAGSPDTQYF
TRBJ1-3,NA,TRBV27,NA,TGTGCCAGCAGTTTGAACGGGCTGGGCTCGGGAAACACCATATATTTT,CASSLNGLGSGNTIYF
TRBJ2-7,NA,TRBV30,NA,TGTGCCTGGAGGGACCCGGGACAACACTACGAGCAGTACTTC,CAWRDPGQHYEQYF